The 14 T cell receptor beta chains below all came from one sample that was sequenced in a study of CD8 T cells in ankylosing spondylitis. Study results and limitations: A motif of 7 to 9 highly homologous TCR beta variants was seen as apparently characteristic of ankylosing spondylitis blood.

Via MiXCR, TCRdb re-called the 5' RACE reads, giving one row per CDR3 protein. The table lists about 460,000 distinct CDR3 sequences, roughly 5% of them singletons. These receptors are not linked to any known antigen. Source material: blood, either unsorted or a sorted T cell fraction (not recorded which). These receptor sequences come from a male donor with ankylosing spondylitis.

This clonotype has a handful of counts. The V call is TRBV10-3, the J call TRBJ2-5, with a possible D match to TRBD1 (7 bases). V lost 6 bases, J lost 4 bases, and 15 bases lay in between. The CDR3 covers 14 residues. Germline CDR1 reads ENHRY; CDR2 reads SYGVKD. CDR3 coding DNA: TGTGCCATCAGAAGACAGGGAGGAGGAGAGACCCAGTACTTC. This encodes CAIRRQGGGETQYF.

This clonotype occurred a few times. The chain uses TRBV7-9 and TRBJ2-1; TRBD1 is a possible D gene (6 bases). The V and J ends lost 5 bases and 9 bases respectively, with 17 bases between them. Looked up from germline, CDR1 is SEHNR and CDR2 is FQNEAQ (reference sequence). The CDR3 extends over 14 amino acids. The CDR3 DNA sequence: TGTGCCAGCAGCCTACATCGACAGGCAACTGAGCAGTTCTTC. Translated, it gives CASSLHRQATEQFF.

The genes are TRBV7-9 and TRBJ2-7; TRBD2 matches at 11 bases. The length of the CDR3 is 17 residues. CDR1 is SEHNR and CDR2 is FQNEAQ in the germline V gene (reference sequence). With V trimmed by 5 bases and J by 4 bases, 13 bases remained unmatched. The CDR3 DNA reads TGTGCCAGCAGCCGGACCGAGCCTCGACTAGCGGGATACGAGCAGTACTTC. Its protein is CASSRTEPRLAGYEQYF.

This clonotype was detected ten times or more. The chain recombines TRBV7-9 with TRBJ2-4, with TRBD1 matching 11 bases. Germline assignment: CDR1 SEHNR and CDR2 FQNEAQ (reference sequence). The junction had 7 bases not matched to a gene; V was cut back by 4 bases and J by 5 bases. CDR3 size: 16 residues. The CDR3 protein is CASSYWTGGPQNIQYF. DNA of the CDR3: TGTGCCAGCAGCTACTGGACAGGGGGCCCCCAAAACATTCAGTACTTC. Full variable domain (remainder filled in from reference TRBV7-9 and TRBJ2-4): DTGVSQNPRHKITKRGQNVTFRCDPISEHNRLYWYRQTLGQGPEFLTYFQNEAQLEKSRLLSDRFSAERPKGSFSTLEIQRTEQGDSAMYLCASSYWTGGPQNIQYFGAGTRLSVL.

This clonotype was detected many times. This chain links TRBV18 with TRBJ1-2; D gene unclear. Germline V CDR1 and CDR2: KGHSH, LQKENI. V lost 6 bases, J lost 4 bases, and 12 bases lay in between. This CDR3 has 13 residues. CDR3: CASSPSDAYGYTF. DNA of the CDR3: TGTGCCAGCTCCCCCAGTGATGCCTATGGCTACACCTTC. The whole variable domain, remainder taken from reference TRBV18 and TRBJ1-2, is NAGVMQNPRHLVRRRGQEARLRCSPMKGHSHVYWYRQLPEEGLKFMVYLQKENIIDESGMPKERFSAEFPKEGPSILRIQQVVRGDSAAYFCASSPSDAYGYTFGSGTRLTVV.

This clonotype was seen repeatedly, ten times or more. The CDR3 sequence is CASSEQGFDSPLHF. The CDR3 nucleotides read TGTGCCAGCAGTGAACAGGGGTTCGATTCACCCCTCCACTTT. This chain connects TRBV28 to TRBJ1-6; 7 bases are a match to TRBD1. V lost 5 bases, J lost 8 bases, and 6 bases stayed unmatched. The CDR3 has 14 residues. Per the germline V gene, CDR1 is MDHEN and CDR2 is SYDVKM.

There are many counts of this clonotype. CDR3: CSVRLMTYEQYF. The CDR3 DNA sequence: TGCAGCGTTCGTCTTATGACCTACGAGCAGTACTTC. This chain joins TRBV29-1 and TRBJ2-7; D not certain. CDR1 and CDR2 from the germline V gene are SQVTM and ANQGSEA. Trimming pared 5 bases from V and 2 bases from J, leaving 10 bases between. This CDR3 comprises 12 residues.

This clonotype was seen at least ten times. The rearrangement links TRBV7-2 to TRBJ2-3, with 12 nucleotides matching TRBD2. The V and J ends lost 5 bases and 5 bases, in that order; junction bases with no gene match: 11. The CDR3 covers 17 residues. The germline CDR1 and CDR2 sequences are SGHTA and FQGNSA. The CDR3 here is CASSQRLAGGPGDTQYF. In nucleotides, the CDR3 is TGTGCCAGCAGCCAGAGGCTAGCGGGGGGGCCCGGAGATACGCAGTATTTT.

This clonotype was detected ten times or more. J is TRBJ2-6 and V is TRBV10-2, with unresolved D. V gave up 1 base and J gave up 0 bases, with 10 bases separating them. CDR1 is WSHSY and CDR2 is SAAADI in the germline V gene. The CDR3 is 17 amino acids. For the CDR3, the DNA is TGCGCCAGCAGTGAGTTTGTACACCTCTCTGGGGCCAACGTCCTGACTTTC. Protein product: CASSEFVHLSGANVLTF.

Many counts were recorded for this clonotype. The genes are TRBV6-2 or TRBV6-3 and TRBJ1-5; 8 bases line up with TRBD1. J was trimmed by 2 bases and V by 8 bases; bases with no gene match: 5. Germline lookup yields CDR1 MNHEY and CDR2 SVGEGT. The CDR3 totals 14 residues. The CDR3 sequence: CASGKTGGNQPQHF. CDR3 DNA: TGTGCCAGCGGAAAGACAGGGGGCAATCAGCCCCAGCATTTT.

This clonotype was seen ten or more times. The chain couples TRBV4-1 to TRBJ2-3; the match to TRBD2 covers 7 bases. CDR3 length equals 15 residues. Trimming cost V 6 bases and J 5 bases; bases outside gene matches: 11. Germline lookup yields CDR1 MGHRA and CDR2 YSYEKL. DNA of the CDR3: TGCGCCAGCAGACCCCTCCCGACTAGCCAAGATACGCAGTATTTT. Translated, it gives CASRPLPTSQDTQYF.

This clonotype was found many times. The chain uses TRBV21-1 and TRBJ1-1; the listed D gene, TRBD1, was not tested against the DNA. TRBV21-1 is a recognized pseudogene. The CDR3 has 15 residues. Written as DNA, the CDR3 is TGTGCCAGCAGCAAAGCGTGGGGGGTTGTCACTGAAGCTTTCTTT. Its translation is CASSKAWGVVTEAFF.

Worth noting for this clonotype: A much larger clone lies one base from this, so it may be a read error. This chain connects TRBV6-4 to TRBJ2-5; perhaps TRBD2 as D (6 bases). Per the germline V gene, CDR1 is MRHNA and CDR2 is SNTAGT. The CDR3 length is 13 residues. The CDR3, as DNA: TGTGCCAGCACTAGCGTGGAAATCGAGACCCAGCACTTC. Translated: CASTSVEIETQHF.

In this sample, this clonotype turned up a few times. This chain uses TRBV27 with TRBJ1-2; D not certain. The germline CDR1 and CDR2 sequences are MNHEY and SMNVEV (reference sequence). The germline V and J ends were trimmed by 3 bases and 4 bases, with 21 bases remaining between them. This CDR3 comprises 17 residues. For the CDR3, the DNA is TGTGCCAGCAGTTTCCGAATCGGAGGGAGAACCTTCTATGGCTACACCTTC. This translates into CASSFRIGGRTFYGYTF.